Sequencing of this T cell receptor beta chain was carried out in a study of blood T cells in healthy people across ages. The study isolated at least 7 million PBMCs from each sample. Extraction of total RNA produced a minimum of 5 micrograms from each sample. From germline, CDR1 is SEHNR and CDR2 FQNEAQ (reference sequence). Germline trimming cut 5 bases from V and 1 base from J; bases unmatched to any gene: 7. This CDR3 has 15 residues. Study conclusions and caveats: Unknown donor CMV status possibly confounded expanded clonotype changes. When one million T cells were used, diversity estimates were thought to be underestimates.

In this sample, this clonotype turned up a few times. The antigen is unknown. It was with a sample-barcoded 5' primer and a J-beta primer mix that a second PCR of roughly 7 to 12 cycles was run. TCRdb re-analysed the 5' RACE reads in MiXCR, keeping a single row per CDR3 protein. This table has roughly 1.5 million distinct CDR3 sequences, 40% to 45% appearing once. The receptor was derived from a woman between 18 and 29 years old in good health. The sample was blood. The chain recombines TRBV7-9 with TRBJ1-1; TRBD1 aligns across 7 bases. In DNA, the CDR3 is TGTGCCAGCAGCAGTGGACAGGCCGGGAACACTGAAGCTTTCTTT. Its translation is CASSSGQAGNTEAFF.